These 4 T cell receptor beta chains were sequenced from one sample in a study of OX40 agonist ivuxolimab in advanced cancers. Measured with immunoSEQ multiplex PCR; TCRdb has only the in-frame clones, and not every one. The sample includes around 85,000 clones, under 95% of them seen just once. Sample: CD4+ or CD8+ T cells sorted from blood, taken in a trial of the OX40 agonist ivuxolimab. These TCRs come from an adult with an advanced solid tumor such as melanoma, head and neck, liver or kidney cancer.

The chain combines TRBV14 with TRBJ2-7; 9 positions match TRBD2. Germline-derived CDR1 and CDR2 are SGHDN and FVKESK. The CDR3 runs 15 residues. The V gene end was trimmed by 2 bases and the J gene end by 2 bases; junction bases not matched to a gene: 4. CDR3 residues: CASSQTSGSTYEQYF. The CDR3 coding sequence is TGTGCCAGCAGCCAAACTAGCGGGTCCACCTACGAGCAGTACTTC.

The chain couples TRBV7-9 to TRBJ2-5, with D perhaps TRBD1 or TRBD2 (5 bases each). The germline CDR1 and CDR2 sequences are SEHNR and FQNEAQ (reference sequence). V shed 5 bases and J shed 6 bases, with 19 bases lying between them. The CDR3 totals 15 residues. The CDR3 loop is CASSPNFEGMKTQYF. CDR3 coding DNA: TGTGCCAGCAGCCCGAATTTCGAGGGGATGAAGACCCAGTACTTC.

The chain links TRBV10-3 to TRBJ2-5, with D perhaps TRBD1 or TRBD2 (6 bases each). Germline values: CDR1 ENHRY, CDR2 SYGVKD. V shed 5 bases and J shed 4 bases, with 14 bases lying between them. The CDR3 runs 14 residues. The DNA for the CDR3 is TGTGCCATCAGTAGCAGGGGAGGAGGAGAGACCCAGTACTTC. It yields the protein CAISSRGGGETQYF.

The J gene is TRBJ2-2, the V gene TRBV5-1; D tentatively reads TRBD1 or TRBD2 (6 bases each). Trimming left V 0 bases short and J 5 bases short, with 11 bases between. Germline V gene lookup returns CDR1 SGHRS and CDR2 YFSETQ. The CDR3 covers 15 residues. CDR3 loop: CASSLARGRTGELFF. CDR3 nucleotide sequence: TGCGCCAGCAGCTTGGCCCGGGGGCGGACCGGGGAGCTGTTTTTT.